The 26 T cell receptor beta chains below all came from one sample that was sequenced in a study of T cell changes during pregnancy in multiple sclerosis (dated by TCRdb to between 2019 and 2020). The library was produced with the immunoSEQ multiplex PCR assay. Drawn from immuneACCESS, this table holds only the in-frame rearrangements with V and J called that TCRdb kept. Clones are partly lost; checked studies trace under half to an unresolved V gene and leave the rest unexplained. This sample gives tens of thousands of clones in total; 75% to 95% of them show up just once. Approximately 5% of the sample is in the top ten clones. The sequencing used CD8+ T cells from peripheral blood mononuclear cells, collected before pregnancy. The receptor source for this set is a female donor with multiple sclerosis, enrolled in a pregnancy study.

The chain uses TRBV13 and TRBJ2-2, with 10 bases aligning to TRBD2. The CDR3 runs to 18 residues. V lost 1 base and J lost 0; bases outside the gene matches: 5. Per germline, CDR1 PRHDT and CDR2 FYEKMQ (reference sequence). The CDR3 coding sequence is TGTGCCAGCAGCTTAGACCGGACTAGCGGATCGAACACCGGGGAGCTGTTTTTT. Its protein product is CASSLDRTSGSNTGELFF.

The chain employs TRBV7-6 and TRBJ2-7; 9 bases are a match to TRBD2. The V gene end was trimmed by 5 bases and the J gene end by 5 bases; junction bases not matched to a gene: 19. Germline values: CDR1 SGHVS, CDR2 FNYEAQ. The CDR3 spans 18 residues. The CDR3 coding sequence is TGTGCCAGCAGCCCCATGGGGAGGGCGGGGGGGTTTGTGGACGAGCAGTACTTC. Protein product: CASSPMGRAGGFVDEQYF.

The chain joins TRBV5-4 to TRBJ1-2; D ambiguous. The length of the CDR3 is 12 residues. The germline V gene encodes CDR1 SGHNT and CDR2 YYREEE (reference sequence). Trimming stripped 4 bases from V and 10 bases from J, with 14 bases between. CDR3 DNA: TGTGCCAGCAGCGAATGGACTGGGGACTACACCTTC. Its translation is CASSEWTGDYTF.

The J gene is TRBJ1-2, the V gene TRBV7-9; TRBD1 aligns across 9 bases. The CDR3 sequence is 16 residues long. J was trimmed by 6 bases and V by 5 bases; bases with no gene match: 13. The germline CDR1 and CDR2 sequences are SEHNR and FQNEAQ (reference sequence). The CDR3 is CASSPRDRELGNGYTF. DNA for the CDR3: TGTGCCAGCAGCCCCCGGGACAGGGAACTCGGAAATGGCTACACCTTC.

CDR3 coding DNA: TGTGCCAGCAGCGACAACTCGGGGACAGGGCTAGGGATCTCTGGAAACACCATATATTTT. Its translation is CASSDNSGTGLGISGNTIYF. The V and J genes are TRBV13 and TRBJ1-3; 9 bases are shared with TRBD1. This CDR3 is built from 20 residues. Germline-derived CDR1 and CDR2 are PRHDT and FYEKMQ (reference sequence). V lost 5 bases, J lost 0 bases, and 17 bases stayed unmatched.

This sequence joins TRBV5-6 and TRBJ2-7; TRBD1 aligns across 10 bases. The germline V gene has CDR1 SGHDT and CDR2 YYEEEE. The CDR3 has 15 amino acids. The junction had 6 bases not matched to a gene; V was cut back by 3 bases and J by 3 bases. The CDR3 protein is CASSSPGQGYYEQYF. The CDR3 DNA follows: TGTGCCAGCAGCTCGCCGGGACAGGGGTACTACGAGCAGTACTTC.

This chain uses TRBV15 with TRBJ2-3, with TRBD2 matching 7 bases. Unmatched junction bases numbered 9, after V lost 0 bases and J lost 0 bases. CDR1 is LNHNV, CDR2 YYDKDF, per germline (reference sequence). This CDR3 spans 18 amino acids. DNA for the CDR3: TGTGCCACCAGCAGAGATCAAGGTAGCGGGCGTAGCACAGATACGCAGTATTTT. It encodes CATSRDQGSGRSTDTQYF. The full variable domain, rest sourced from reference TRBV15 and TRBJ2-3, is DAMVIQNPRYQVTQFGKPVTLSCSQTLNHNVMYWYQQKSSQAPKLLFHYYDKDFNNEADTPDNFQSRRPNTSFCFLDIRSPGLGDTAMYLCATSRDQGSGRSTDTQYFGPGTRLTVL.

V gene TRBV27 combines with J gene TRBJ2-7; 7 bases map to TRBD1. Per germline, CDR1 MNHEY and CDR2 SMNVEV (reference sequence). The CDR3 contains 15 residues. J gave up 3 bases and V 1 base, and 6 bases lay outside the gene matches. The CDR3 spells CASSLYARGNYEQYF. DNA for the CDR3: TGTGCCAGCAGTTTATATGCCAGGGGGAACTACGAGCAGTACTTC.

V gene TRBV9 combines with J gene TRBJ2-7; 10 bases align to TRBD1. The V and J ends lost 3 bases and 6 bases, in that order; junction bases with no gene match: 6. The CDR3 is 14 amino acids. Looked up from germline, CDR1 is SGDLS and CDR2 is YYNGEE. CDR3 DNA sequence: TGTGCCAGCAGCGGGGACAGGGGTTACGGCGAGCAGTACTTC. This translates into CASSGDRGYGEQYF.

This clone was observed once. The CDR3 region has the DNA TGTGCCAGCAGCCAAGAGTGGGGGACAGTGGACACTGAAGCTTTCTTT. Amino acid sequence: CASSQEWGTVDTEAFF. The rearrangement links TRBV14 to TRBJ1-1, with TRBD1 identical over 7 bases. V dropped 0 bases and J dropped 3; count of bases not matched to a gene: 7. CDR1 and CDR2 (germline): SGHDN, FVKESK. The CDR3 length is 16 residues.

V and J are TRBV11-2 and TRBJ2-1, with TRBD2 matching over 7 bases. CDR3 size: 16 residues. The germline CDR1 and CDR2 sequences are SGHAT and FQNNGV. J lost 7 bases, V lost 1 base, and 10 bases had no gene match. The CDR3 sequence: CASSLGLAGVKNEQFF. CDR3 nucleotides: TGTGCCAGCAGCTTAGGGCTGGCGGGGGTTAAGAATGAGCAGTTCTTC.

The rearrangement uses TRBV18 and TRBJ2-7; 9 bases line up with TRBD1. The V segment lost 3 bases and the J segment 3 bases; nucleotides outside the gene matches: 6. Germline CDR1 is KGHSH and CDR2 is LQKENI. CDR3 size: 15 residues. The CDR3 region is CASSPDRGAYYEQYF. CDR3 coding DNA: TGTGCCAGCTCACCCGACAGGGGGGCTTACTACGAGCAGTACTTC.

CDR3 nucleotide sequence: TGTGCCAGCAGCTCCAACAGGGCATCAGGGGCCAACGTCCTGACTTTC. Its translation: CASSSNRASGANVLTF. The V call is TRBV13, the J call TRBJ2-6; a possible D gene is TRBD1 (6 bases). V lost 4 bases and J 4 bases, leaving 14 bases between the germline ends. This CDR3 comprises 16 residues. The V gene's germline CDR1 is PRHDT and CDR2 FYEKMQ (reference sequence). Using reference TRBV13 and TRBJ2-6 for the parts outside the CDR3, the full variable domain is AAGVIQSPRHLIKEKRETATLKCYPIPRHDTVYWYQQGPGQDPQFLISFYEKMQSDKGSIPDRFSAQQFSDYHSELNMSSLELGDSALYFCASSSNRASGANVLTFGAGSRLTVL.

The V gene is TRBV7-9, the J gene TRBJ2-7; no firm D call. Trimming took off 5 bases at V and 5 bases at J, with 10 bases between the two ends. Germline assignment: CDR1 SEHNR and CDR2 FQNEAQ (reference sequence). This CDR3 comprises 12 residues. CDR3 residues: CASSQKRDEQYF. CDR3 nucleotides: TGTGCCAGCAGCCAAAAACGAGACGAGCAGTACTTC.

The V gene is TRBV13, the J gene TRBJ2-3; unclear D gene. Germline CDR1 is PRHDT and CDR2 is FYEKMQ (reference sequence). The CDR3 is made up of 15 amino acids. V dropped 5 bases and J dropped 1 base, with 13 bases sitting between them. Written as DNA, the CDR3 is TGTGCCAGCAGCCCCTATACCGCCGGCACAGATACGCAGTATTTT. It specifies CASSPYTAGTDTQYF.

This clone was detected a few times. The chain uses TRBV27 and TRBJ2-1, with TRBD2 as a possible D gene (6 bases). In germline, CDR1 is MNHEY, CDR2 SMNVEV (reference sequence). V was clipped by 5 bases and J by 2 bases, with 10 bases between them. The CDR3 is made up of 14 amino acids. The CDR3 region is CASSPGETYNEQFF. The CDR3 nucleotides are TGTGCCAGCAGTCCGGGGGAAACCTACAATGAGCAGTTCTTC.

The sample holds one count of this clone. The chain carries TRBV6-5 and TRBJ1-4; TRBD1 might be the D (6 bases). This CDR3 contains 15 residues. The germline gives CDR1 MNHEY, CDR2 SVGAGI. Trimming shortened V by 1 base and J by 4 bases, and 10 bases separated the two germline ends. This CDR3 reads CASSYFGGNNEKLFF. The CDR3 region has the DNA TGTGCCAGCAGTTACTTTGGGGGCAATAATGAAAAACTGTTTTTT.

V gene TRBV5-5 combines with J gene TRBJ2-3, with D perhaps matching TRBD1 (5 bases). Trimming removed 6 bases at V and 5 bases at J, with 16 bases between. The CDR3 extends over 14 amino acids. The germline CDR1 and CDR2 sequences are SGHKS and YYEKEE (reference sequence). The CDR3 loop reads CASTTPGYGDTQYF. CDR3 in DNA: TGTGCCAGCACCACACCAGGGTATGGAGATACGCAGTATTTT.

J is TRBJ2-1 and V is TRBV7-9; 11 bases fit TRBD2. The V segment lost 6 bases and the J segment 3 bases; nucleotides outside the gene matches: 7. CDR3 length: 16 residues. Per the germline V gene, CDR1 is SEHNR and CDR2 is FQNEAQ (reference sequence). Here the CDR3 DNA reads TGTGCCAGCAGGATGGGGGGACTAGCGGACTACAATGAGCAGTTCTTC. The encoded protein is CASRMGGLADYNEQFF. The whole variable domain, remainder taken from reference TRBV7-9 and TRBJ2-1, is DTGVSQNPRHKITKRGQNVTFRCDPISEHNRLYWYRQTLGQGPEFLTYFQNEAQLEKSRLLSDRFSAERPKGSFSTLEIQRTEQGDSAMYLCASRMGGLADYNEQFFGPGTRLTVL.

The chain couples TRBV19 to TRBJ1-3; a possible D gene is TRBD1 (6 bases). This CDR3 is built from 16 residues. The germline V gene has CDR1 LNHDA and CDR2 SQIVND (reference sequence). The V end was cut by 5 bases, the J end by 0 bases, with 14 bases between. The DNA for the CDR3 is TGTGCCAGTAGTGCTTGGGACAATAGCTCTGGAAACACCATATATTTT. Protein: CASSAWDNSSGNTIYF.

CDR3 bases: TGTGCCATCTCAGAGCGGGTGACAGGGGGCTCCTACAATGAGCAGTTCTTC. Protein: CAISERVTGGSYNEQFF. This sequence joins TRBV10-3 and TRBJ2-1, with 9 bases matching TRBD1. CDR3 size: 17 residues. V lost 8 bases and J lost 0; bases outside the gene matches: 11. Germline values: CDR1 ENHRY, CDR2 SYGVKD.

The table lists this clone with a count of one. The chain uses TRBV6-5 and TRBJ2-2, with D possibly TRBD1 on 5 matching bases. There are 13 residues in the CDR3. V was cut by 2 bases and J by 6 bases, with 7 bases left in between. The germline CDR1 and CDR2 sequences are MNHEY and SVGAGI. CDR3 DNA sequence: TGTGCCAGCAGTTACGTAGGGGCCGGGGAGCTGTTTTTT. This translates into CASSYVGAGELFF.

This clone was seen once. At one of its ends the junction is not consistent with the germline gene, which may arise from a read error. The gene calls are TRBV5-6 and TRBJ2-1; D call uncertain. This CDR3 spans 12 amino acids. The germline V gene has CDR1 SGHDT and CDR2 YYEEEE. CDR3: CASSLGGPVRIF. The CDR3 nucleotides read TGTGCCAGCAGCTTGGGTGGGCCAGTCAGGATCTTC.

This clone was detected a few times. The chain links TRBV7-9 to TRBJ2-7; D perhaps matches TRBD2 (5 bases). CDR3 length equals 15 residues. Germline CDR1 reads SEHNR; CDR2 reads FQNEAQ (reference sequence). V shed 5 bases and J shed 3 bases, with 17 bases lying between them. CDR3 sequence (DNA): TGTGCCAGCAGCCAAGGGCCGGGGAGAGACTACGAGCAGTACTTC. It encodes CASSQGPGRDYEQYF.

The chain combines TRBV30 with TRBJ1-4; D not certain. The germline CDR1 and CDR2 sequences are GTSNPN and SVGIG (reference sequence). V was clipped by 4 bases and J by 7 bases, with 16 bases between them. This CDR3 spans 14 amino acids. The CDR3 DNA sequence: TGTGCCTGGATTCGTGAGAGGGATGGTGAAAAACTGTTTTTT. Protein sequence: CAWIRERDGEKLFF.

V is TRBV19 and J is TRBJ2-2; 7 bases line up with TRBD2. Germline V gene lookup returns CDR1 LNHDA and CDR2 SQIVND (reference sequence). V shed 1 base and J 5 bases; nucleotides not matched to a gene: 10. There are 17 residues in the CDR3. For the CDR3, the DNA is TGTGCCAGTAGTATAGGGGGGGGTGTAGGGGAGACCGGGGAGCTGTTTTTT. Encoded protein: CASSIGGGVGETGELFF.